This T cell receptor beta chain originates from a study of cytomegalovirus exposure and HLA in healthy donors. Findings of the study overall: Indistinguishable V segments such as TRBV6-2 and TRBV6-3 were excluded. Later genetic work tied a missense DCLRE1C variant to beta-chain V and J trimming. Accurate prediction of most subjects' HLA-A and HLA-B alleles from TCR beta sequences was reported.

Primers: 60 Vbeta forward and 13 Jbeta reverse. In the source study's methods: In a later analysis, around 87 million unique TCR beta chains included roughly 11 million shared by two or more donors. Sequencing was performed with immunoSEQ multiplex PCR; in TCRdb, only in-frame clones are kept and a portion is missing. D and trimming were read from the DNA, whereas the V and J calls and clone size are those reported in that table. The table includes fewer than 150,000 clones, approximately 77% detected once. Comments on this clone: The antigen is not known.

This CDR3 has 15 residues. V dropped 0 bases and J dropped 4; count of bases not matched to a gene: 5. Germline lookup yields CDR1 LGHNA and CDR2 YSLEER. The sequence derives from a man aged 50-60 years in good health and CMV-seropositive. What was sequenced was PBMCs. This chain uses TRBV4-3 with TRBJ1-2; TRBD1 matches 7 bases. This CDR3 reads CASSQDVQGGYGYTF. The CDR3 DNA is TGCGCCAGCAGCCAAGATGTTCAGGGGGGCTATGGCTACACCTTC.